This paragraph reports one T cell receptor beta chain. Its antigen is currently unknown. This specimen comes from a study of cytomegalovirus exposure and HLA in healthy donors. Primers: 60 Vbeta forward and 13 Jbeta reverse. Produced via immunoSEQ multiplex PCR; TCRdb's table is partial and in-frame only. The repertoire includes around 160,000 clones, around 68% of them detected once, and approximately 2.8% sits in the top ten. Study results and caveats: A later analysis reportedly found fewer N-insertions in an Asian-associated ancestry cluster than the roughly 670-donor mean. According to an earlier analysis, most TCR beta V segments yielded productive rearrangements about 87% or about 30% of the time. Highest at DRB1 and lowest at HLA-C, TCR association rates differed among HLA loci in a later analysis.

This TCR was sampled from a middle-aged woman in good health and CMV-seropositive. Sequences were obtained from PBMCs.

The CDR3 region has the DNA TGTGCCAGCAGTTTGGAAGGGGCGGGCAATCAGCCCCAGCATTTT. It translates to CASSLEGAGNQPQHF. This chain joins TRBV27 and TRBJ1-5; tentatively, D is TRBD1 (5 bases). The CDR3 consists of 15 residues. The ends were cut back, 3 bases at V and 2 bases at J, with 11 bases in the middle. From germline, CDR1 is MNHEY and CDR2 SMNVEV (reference sequence).